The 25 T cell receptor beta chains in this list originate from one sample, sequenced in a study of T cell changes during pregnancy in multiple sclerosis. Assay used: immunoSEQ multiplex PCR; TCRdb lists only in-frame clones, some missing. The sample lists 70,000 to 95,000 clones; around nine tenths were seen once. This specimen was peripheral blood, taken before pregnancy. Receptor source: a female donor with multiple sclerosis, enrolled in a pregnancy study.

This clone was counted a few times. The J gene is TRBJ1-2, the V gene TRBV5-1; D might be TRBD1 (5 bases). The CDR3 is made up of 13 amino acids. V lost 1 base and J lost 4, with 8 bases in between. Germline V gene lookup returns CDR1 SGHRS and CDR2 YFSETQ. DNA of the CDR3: TGCGCCAGCAGCTTGAGAACAGGCTATGGCTACACCTTC. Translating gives CASSLRTGYGYTF.

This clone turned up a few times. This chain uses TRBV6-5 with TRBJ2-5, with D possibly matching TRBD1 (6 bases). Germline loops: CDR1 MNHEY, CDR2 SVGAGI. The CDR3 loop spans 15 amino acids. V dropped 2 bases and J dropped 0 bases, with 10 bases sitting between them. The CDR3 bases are TGTGCCAGCAGTTACCAGGGGTCCTACCAAGAGACCCAGTACTTC. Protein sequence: CASSYQGSYQETQYF.

CDR3 loop: CASGLVKDGTVISGANVLTF. DNA of the CDR3: TGTGCTAGTGGTTTGGTAAAGGACGGGACAGTCATCTCTGGGGCCAACGTCCTGACTTTC. J is TRBJ2-6 and V is TRBV12-5; 7 nucleotides match TRBD1. Trimming took 0 bases from V and 0 from J; bases not matched to a gene: 11. CDR3 length: 20 amino acids. Germline V gene lookup returns CDR1 LGHNT and CDR2 FRNRAP.

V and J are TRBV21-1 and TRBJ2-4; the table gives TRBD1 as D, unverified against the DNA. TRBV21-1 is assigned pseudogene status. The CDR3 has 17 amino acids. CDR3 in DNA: TGTGCCAGCAGCTCCCGGGACAATCCCGGGGCCAAAAACATTCAGTACTTC. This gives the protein CASSSRDNPGAKNIQYF.

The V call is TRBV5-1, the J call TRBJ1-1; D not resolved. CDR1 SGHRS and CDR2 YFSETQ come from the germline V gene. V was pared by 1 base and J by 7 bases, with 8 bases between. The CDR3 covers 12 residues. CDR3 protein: CASSLFGSEAFF. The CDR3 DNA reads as TGCGCCAGCAGCTTGTTCGGGAGTGAAGCTTTCTTT.

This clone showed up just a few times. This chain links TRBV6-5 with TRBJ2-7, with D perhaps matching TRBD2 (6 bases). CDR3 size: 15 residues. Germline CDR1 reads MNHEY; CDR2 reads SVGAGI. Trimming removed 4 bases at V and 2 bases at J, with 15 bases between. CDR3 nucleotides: TGTGCCAGCAGTTCTCTCCTGGGGGGAACCTACGAGCAGTACTTC. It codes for CASSSLLGGTYEQYF.

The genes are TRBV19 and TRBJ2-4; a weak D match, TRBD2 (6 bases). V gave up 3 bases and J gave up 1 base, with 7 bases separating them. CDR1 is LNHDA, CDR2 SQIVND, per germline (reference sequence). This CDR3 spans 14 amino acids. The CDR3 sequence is CASSIGGAKNIQYF. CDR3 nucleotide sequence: TGTGCCAGTAGTATCGGGGGTGCCAAAAACATTCAGTACTTC.

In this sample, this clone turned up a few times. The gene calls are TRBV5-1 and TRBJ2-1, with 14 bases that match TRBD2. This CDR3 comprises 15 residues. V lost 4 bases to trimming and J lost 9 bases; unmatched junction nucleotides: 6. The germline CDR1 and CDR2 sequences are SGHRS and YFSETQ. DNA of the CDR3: TGCGCCAGCAGCGAGACTAGCGGGGGGGCCGGTGAGCAGTTCTTC. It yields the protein CASSETSGGAGEQFF.

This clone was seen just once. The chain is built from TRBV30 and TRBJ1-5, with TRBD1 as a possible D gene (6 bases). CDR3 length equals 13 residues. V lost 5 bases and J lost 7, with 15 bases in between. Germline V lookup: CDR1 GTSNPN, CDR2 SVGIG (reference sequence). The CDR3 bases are TGTGCCTGGGCAACAGGGTTAGGGCAGCCCCAGCATTTT. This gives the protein CAWATGLGQPQHF.

The CDR3 nucleotides are TGCGCCAGCAGATCCGGACAGGGTTTAAGGGCCAACGTCCTGACTTTC. It encodes CASRSGQGLRANVLTF. The chain has TRBV5-1 and TRBJ2-6; the match to TRBD1 covers 8 bases. The CDR3 contains 16 residues. The trim removed 5 bases at V and 5 bases at J, leaving 9 bases unmatched. The germline V gene encodes CDR1 SGHRS and CDR2 YFSETQ.

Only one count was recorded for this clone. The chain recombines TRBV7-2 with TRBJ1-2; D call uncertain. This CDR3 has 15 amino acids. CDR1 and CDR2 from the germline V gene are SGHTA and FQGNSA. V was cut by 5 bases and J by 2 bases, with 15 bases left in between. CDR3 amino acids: CASSPKGGYNYGYTF. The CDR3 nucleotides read TGTGCCAGCAGCCCAAAGGGAGGCTACAACTATGGCTACACCTTC.

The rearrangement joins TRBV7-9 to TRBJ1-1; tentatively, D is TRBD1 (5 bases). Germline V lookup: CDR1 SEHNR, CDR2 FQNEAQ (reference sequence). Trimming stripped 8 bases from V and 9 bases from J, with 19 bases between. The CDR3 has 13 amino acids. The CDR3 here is CASGPLWEGKAFF. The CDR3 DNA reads TGTGCCAGCGGACCTTTGTGGGAGGGGAAAGCTTTCTTT.

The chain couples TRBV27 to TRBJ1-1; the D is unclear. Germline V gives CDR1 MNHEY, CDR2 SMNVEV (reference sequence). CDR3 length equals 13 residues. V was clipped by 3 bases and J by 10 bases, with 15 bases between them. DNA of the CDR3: TGTGCCAGCAGTTTGAAACCGTACGGTGGAGCTTTCTTT. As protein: CASSLKPYGGAFF.

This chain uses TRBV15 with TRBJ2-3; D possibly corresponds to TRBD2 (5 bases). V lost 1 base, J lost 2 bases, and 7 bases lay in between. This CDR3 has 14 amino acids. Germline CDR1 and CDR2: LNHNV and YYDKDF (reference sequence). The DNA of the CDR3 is TGTGCCACCAGCAGAGCGGGGAACACAGATACGCAGTATTTT. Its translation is CATSRAGNTDTQYF. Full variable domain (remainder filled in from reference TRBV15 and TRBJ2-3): DAMVIQNPRYQVTQFGKPVTLSCSQTLNHNVMYWYQQKSSQAPKLLFHYYDKDFNNEADTPDNFQSRRPNTSFCFLDIRSPGLGDTAMYLCATSRAGNTDTQYFGPGTRLTVL.

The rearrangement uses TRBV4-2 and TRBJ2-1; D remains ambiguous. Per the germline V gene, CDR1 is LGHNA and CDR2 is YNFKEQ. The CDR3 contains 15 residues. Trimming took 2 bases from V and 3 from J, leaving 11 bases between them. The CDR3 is CASSQPQEDYNEQFF. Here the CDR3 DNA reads TGTGCCAGCAGCCAACCTCAGGAAGACTACAATGAGCAGTTCTTC.

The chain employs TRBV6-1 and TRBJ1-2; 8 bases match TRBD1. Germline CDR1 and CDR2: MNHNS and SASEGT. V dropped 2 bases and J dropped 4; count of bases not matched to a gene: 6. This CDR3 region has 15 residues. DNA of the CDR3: TGTGCCAGCAGTGAACCCCCGGACAGGGTCTATGGCTACACCTTC. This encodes CASSEPPDRVYGYTF.

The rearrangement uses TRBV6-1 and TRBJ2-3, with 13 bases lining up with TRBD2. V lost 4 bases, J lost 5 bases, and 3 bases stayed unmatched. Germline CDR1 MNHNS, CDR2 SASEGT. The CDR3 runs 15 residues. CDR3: CASSVLAGGLDTQYF. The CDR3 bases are TGTGCCAGCAGTGTACTAGCGGGGGGGTTAGATACGCAGTATTTT.

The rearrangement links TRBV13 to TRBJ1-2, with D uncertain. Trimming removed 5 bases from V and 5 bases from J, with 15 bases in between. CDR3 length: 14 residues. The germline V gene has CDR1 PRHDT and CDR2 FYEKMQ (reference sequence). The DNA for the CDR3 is TGTGCCAGCAGCAGTCCCGGCGCGGGGTATGGCTACACCTTC. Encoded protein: CASSSPGAGYGYTF. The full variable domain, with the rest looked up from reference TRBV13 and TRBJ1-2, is AAGVIQSPRHLIKEKRETATLKCYPIPRHDTVYWYQQGPGQDPQFLISFYEKMQSDKGSIPDRFSAQQFSDYHSELNMSSLELGDSALYFCASSSPGAGYGYTFGSGTRLTVV.

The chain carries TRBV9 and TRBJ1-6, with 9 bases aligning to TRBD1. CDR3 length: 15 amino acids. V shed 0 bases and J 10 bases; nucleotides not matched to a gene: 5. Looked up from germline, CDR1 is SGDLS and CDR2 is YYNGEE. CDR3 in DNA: TGTGCCAGCAGCGTAGTCGGGACAGGGAACTCACCCCTCCACTTT. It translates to CASSVVGTGNSPLHF.

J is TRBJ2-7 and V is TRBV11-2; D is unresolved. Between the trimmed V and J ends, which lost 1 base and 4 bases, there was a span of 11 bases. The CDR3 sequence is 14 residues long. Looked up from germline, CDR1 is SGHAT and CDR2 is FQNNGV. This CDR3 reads CASSLVGPTYEQYF. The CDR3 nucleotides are TGTGCCAGCAGCTTAGTGGGCCCGACATACGAGCAGTACTTC.

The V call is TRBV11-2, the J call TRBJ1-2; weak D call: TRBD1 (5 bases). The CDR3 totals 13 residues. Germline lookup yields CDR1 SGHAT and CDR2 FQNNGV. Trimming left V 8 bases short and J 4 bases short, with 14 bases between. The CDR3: CASRPVGAYGYTF. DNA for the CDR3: TGTGCCAGCCGACCCGTTGGGGCCTATGGCTACACCTTC.

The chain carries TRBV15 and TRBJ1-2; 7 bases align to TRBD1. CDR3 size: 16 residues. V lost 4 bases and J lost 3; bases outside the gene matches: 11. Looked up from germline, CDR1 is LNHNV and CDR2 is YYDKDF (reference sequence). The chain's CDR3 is CATSTRTGPDHYGYTF. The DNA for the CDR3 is TGTGCCACCAGCACTCGGACAGGCCCCGATCACTATGGCTACACCTTC.

CDR3 nucleotides: TGTGCCAGCAGCTTTACAGGGGGCTCCTCACCCCTCCACTTT. This gives the protein CASSFTGGSSPLHF. The V gene is TRBV5-6, the J gene TRBJ1-6; TRBD1 agrees at 9 bases. This CDR3 contains 14 residues. The V and J ends lost 2 bases and 10 bases, in that order; junction bases with no gene match: 4. The germline V gene encodes CDR1 SGHDT and CDR2 YYEEEE.

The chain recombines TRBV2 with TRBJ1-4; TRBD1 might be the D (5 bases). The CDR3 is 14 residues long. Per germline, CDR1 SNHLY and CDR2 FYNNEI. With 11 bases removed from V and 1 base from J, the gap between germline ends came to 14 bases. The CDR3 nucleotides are TGTGCCTCCCACACCCAGGGAACTAATGAAAAACTGTTTTTT. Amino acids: CASHTQGTNEKLFF.

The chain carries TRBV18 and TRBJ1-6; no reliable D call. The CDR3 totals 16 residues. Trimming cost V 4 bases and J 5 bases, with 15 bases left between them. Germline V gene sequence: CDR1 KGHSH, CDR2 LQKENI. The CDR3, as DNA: TGTGCCAGCTCACAGACCCCCCCCGGGGATAATTCACCCCTCCACTTT. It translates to CASSQTPPGDNSPLHF.